These 28 T cell receptor beta chains originate from one sample sequenced in a study of neurological immune-mediated disorders. TCRdb fed the 5' RACE reads into MiXCR, producing one record per CDR3 protein. Of some 60,000 distinct CDR3 sequences in the sample, 2% to 2.5% were seen once. Sequenced input: PBMCs. The receptor set was obtained from a man in his fifties with multiple sclerosis.

This clonotype has ten or more counts. CDR3 nucleotides: TGCAGTGCTAGAGATCGTAAGGGGCTCGCAGATACGCAGTATTTT. This sequence encodes CSARDRKGLADTQYF. The chain recombines TRBV20-1 with TRBJ2-3, with D maybe TRBD1 (5 bases). The CDR3 spans 15 residues. Trimming removed 0 bases at V and 4 bases at J, with 14 bases between. CDR1 and CDR2 (germline): DFQATT, SNEGSKA (reference sequence).

This clonotype occurred many times. The chain carries TRBV5-5 and TRBJ1-3; possibly TRBD1 for D (5 bases). Germline V gene data show CDR1 as SGHKS and CDR2 as YYEKEE (reference sequence). V lost 1 base, J lost 3 bases, and 8 bases lay in between. The CDR3 is 14 amino acids. DNA for the CDR3: TGTGCCAGCAGCTTGTTGCAGGGTGGAAACACCATATATTTT. Amino acids: CASSLLQGGNTIYF.

This clonotype was found many times. V usage is TRBV29-1 and J usage is TRBJ2-7; D uncertain. The CDR3 runs 11 residues. Germline V gene sequence: CDR1 SQVTM, CDR2 ANQGSEA. The V gene lost 6 bases and the J gene lost 1 base, with 7 bases spanning the gap. The CDR3 spells CSVMYSYEQYF. The CDR3, as DNA: TGCAGCGTCATGTATTCCTACGAGCAGTACTTC.

This clonotype was seen ten or more times. The V gene is TRBV5-6, the J gene TRBJ2-7; no definite D call. CDR3 length: 12 amino acids. V was trimmed by 3 bases and J by 5 bases, leaving 9 bases between them. Germline loops: CDR1 SGHDT, CDR2 YYEEEE. The CDR3 reads CASSSLINEQYF. The CDR3 region has the DNA TGTGCCAGCAGCTCTCTAATCAACGAGCAGTACTTC.

This clonotype was recorded at least ten times. The chain couples TRBV7-2 to TRBJ2-3; TRBD2 is a possible D gene (6 bases). V lost 6 bases to trimming and J lost 2 bases, with 12 bases between them. In germline, CDR1 is SGHTA, CDR2 FQGNSA. The CDR3 totals 14 residues. The CDR3 sequence is CASRGGPPTDTQYF. The CDR3 DNA reads as TGTGCCAGCAGGGGAGGACCACCCACAGATACGCAGTATTTT.

The J gene is TRBJ2-3, the V gene TRBV3-1, with D unresolved. V dropped 3 bases and J dropped 4 bases, with 11 bases sitting between them. CDR1 LGHDT and CDR2 YNNKEL come from the germline V gene (reference sequence). This CDR3 is 14 amino acids long. DNA for the CDR3: TGTGCCAGCAGCCAGTCAGGTTTCGCAGATACGCAGTATTTT. Translating gives CASSQSGFADTQYF.

This clonotype was seen ten or more times. This chain uses TRBV28 with TRBJ2-7, with D hard to call. Germline lookup yields CDR1 MDHEN and CDR2 SYDVKM. The CDR3 is made up of 13 amino acids. V was shortened by 2 bases and J by 10 bases, with 15 bases between the two germline ends. In DNA, the CDR3 is TGTGCCAGCAGTTTAATCCGCGGCGGCAACCAGTACTTC. Translated: CASSLIRGGNQYF.

This clonotype was seen ten or more times. V is TRBV19 and J is TRBJ2-2; 7 nucleotides align to TRBD1. Germline V gene sequence: CDR1 LNHDA, CDR2 SQIVND (reference sequence). V lost 6 bases to trimming and J lost 4 bases; unmatched junction nucleotides: 5. The CDR3 loop spans 14 amino acids. The CDR3 loop is CASSYRDSTGELFF. The CDR3 nucleotides are TGTGCCAGTAGCTACCGGGACAGCACCGGGGAGCTGTTTTTT. The entire variable domain, with the rest obtained from reference TRBV19 and TRBJ2-2, is as follows: DGGITQSPKYLFRKEGQNVTLSCEQNLNHDAMYWYRQDPGQGLRLIYYSQIVNDFQKGDIAEGYSVSREKKESFPLTVTSAQKNPTAFYLCASSYRDSTGELFFGEGSRLTVL.

This clonotype was observed many times. The chain recombines TRBV10-3 with TRBJ2-1; 7 bases agree with TRBD2. Germline loops: CDR1 ENHRY, CDR2 SYGVKD. The J segment lost 7 bases and the V segment lost 4 bases, leaving 10 bases of the junction unmatched. The CDR3 covers 15 residues. CDR3 residues: CAISGTSQRVNEQFF. In nucleotides, the CDR3 is TGTGCCATCAGTGGGACTAGTCAACGGGTGAATGAGCAGTTCTTC.

This clonotype was seen at least ten times. The genes are TRBV6-5 and TRBJ2-3; 7 nucleotides line up with TRBD2. Trimming removed 6 bases from V and 1 base from J; junction bases left unmatched: 10. Germline CDR1 is MNHEY and CDR2 is SVGAGI. The CDR3 contains 16 residues. The CDR3 protein is CASSQSSAGGTDTQYF. CDR3 DNA sequence: TGTGCCAGCAGCCAATCTTCGGCGGGGGGCACAGATACGCAGTATTTT.

This clonotype was picked up many times. The V call is TRBV12-3 or TRBV12-4, the J call TRBJ1-2; D call uncertain. With 6 bases removed from V and 1 base from J, the gap between germline ends came to 15 bases. The CDR3 contains 15 residues. The CDR3 DNA is TGTGCCAGCAGCTCCCTGGTAGCGGATAACTATGGCTACACCTTC. It is translated as CASSSLVADNYGYTF.

V usage is TRBV3-1 and J usage is TRBJ2-7, with D perhaps matching TRBD1 or TRBD2 (5 bases each). The germline gives CDR1 LGHDT, CDR2 YNNKEL (reference sequence). There are 19 residues in the CDR3. V was clipped by 1 base and J by 2 bases, with 24 bases between them. Here the CDR3 DNA reads TGTGCCAGCAGCCAAGGCTGGAGCTGGTTGGGGACGGAGACCTACGAGCAGTACTTC. It translates to CASSQGWSWLGTETYEQYF.

This clonotype was counted at least ten times. The genes are TRBV16 and TRBJ1-2, with D tentatively TRBD1 (5 bases). The CDR3 has 16 residues. Germline V CDR1 and CDR2: KGHSY, FQNENV. Trimming left V 3 bases short and J 2 bases short, with 16 bases between. The CDR3 region has the DNA TGTGCCAGCAGCCAGACGGTGACAGTCGAGAACTATGGCTACACCTTC. Translated: CASSQTVTVENYGYTF. The complete variable domain, with remaining parts taken from reference TRBV16 and TRBJ1-2, reads GEEVAQTPKHLVRGEGQKAKLYCAPIKGHSYVFWYQQVLKNEFKFLISFQNENVFDETGMPKERFSAKCLPNSPCSLEIQATKLEDSAVYFCASSQTVTVENYGYTFGSGTRLTVV.

In its sample, this clonotype was seen many times. The rearrangement uses TRBV30 and TRBJ1-1; TRBD1 matches 9 bases. This CDR3 has 17 amino acids. The V and J ends lost 0 bases and 6 bases, in that order; junction bases with no gene match: 14. Germline values: CDR1 GTSNPN, CDR2 SVGIG (reference sequence). CDR3 bases: TGTGCCTGGAGTGTGGACAGGGGTTTTTCCTCTTCTCCTGAAGCTTTCTTT. Its protein is CAWSVDRGFSSSPEAFF.

This clonotype was observed at least ten times. The chain has TRBV6-5 and TRBJ1-6; D is unresolved. Per the germline V gene, CDR1 is MNHEY and CDR2 is SVGAGI. Trimming removed 2 bases at V and 10 bases at J, with 21 bases between. The CDR3 is 17 residues long. The CDR3 sequence is CASSYVGSGSSGSPLHF. The CDR3 DNA sequence: TGTGCCAGCAGTTACGTGGGAAGTGGCTCCTCAGGATCACCCCTCCACTTT.

This clonotype was detected ten times or more. This chain links TRBV7-2 with TRBJ1-4; weak D call: TRBD1 (6 bases). This CDR3 contains 17 residues. Between the trimmed V and J ends, which lost 1 base and 1 base, there was a span of 13 bases. From germline, CDR1 is SGHTA and CDR2 FQGNSA. The CDR3 sequence is CASSLVRGAETNEKLFF. The CDR3 nucleotides are TGTGCCAGCAGCTTAGTTCGGGGGGCGGAAACTAATGAAAAACTGTTTTTT.

This clonotype was seen repeatedly, ten times or more. The V gene is TRBV5-1, the J gene TRBJ1-5; tentative D call: TRBD1 (6 bases). The CDR3 is 13 amino acids. CDR1 SGHRS and CDR2 YFSETQ come from the germline V gene. Trimming removed 4 bases from V and 1 base from J, with 6 bases in between. The CDR3 region has the DNA TGCGCCAGCAGCAGGGGGAGCAATCAGCCCCAGCATTTT. The encoded protein is CASSRGSNQPQHF.

This clonotype was seen many times. The rearrangement joins TRBV29-1 to TRBJ1-2, with D perhaps TRBD1 (5 bases). Trimming left V 0 bases short and J 4 bases short, with 6 bases between. Germline V gives CDR1 SQVTM, CDR2 ANQGSEA. This CDR3 contains 12 residues. The CDR3 sequence is CSVEEGTYGYTF. In DNA form, the CDR3 reads TGCAGCGTTGAAGAGGGGACCTATGGCTACACCTTC.

The V gene is TRBV2, the J gene TRBJ2-3; the D is unclear. V lost 4 bases to trimming and J lost 1 base, with 15 bases between them. Germline V gene data show CDR1 as SNHLY and CDR2 as FYNNEI. The CDR3 spans 16 residues. The CDR3 is CASSASPFGGTDTQYF. CDR3 DNA sequence: TGTGCCAGCAGTGCCTCCCCGTTCGGTGGCACAGATACGCAGTATTTT.

This clonotype has at least ten counts. This rearrangement joins TRBV3-1 to TRBJ2-1; a possible D gene is TRBD2 (6 bases). This CDR3 region has 15 residues. CDR1 LGHDT and CDR2 YNNKEL come from the germline V gene (reference sequence). V dropped 2 bases and J dropped 5 bases, with 13 bases sitting between them. CDR3 amino acids: CASSQTRGPNNEQFF. The DNA for the CDR3 is TGTGCCAGCAGCCAAACGCGGGGACCGAACAATGAGCAGTTCTTC.

This clonotype was detected many times. The chain joins TRBV5-6 to TRBJ2-1; TRBD2 matches 14 bases. This CDR3 has 15 amino acids. CDR1 is SGHDT and CDR2 is YYEEEE in the germline V gene. V lost 2 bases, J lost 6 bases, and 1 base stayed unmatched. Written as DNA, the CDR3 is TGTGCCAGCAGCTTAGGACTAGCGGGGGGCAATGAGCAGTTCTTC. Its translation is CASSLGLAGGNEQFF.

This clonotype was counted many times. This chain joins TRBV14 and TRBJ1-2; 9 positions match TRBD1. The V segment lost 2 bases and the J segment 8 bases; nucleotides outside the gene matches: 6. Germline assignment: CDR1 SGHDN and CDR2 FVKESK. The CDR3 contains 14 residues. The CDR3 bases are TGTGCCAGCAGCCAATGGGGACAGGGACAGGGCTACACCTTC. It is translated as CASSQWGQGQGYTF.

In its sample, this clonotype was seen many times. J is TRBJ2-7 and V is TRBV6-2 or TRBV6-3, with D maybe TRBD2 (6 bases). There are 14 residues in the CDR3. Germline V lookup: CDR1 MNHEY, CDR2 SVGEGT. V lost 0 bases to trimming and J lost 4 bases, with 10 bases between them. This CDR3 reads CASSYSEGPYEQYF. The CDR3 nucleotides are TGTGCCAGCAGTTACTCGGAGGGGCCGTACGAGCAGTACTTC.

This clonotype was seen repeatedly, ten times or more. The chain joins TRBV20-1 to TRBJ1-4, with a possible D match to TRBD1 (6 bases). Germline lookup yields CDR1 DFQATT and CDR2 SNEGSKA (reference sequence). This CDR3 region has 13 residues. CDR3 in DNA: TGCAGCGCAGGCGGGCTAGGGGGTGAAAAACTGTTTTTT. Translating it yields CSAGGLGGEKLFF.

This clonotype was recorded many times. The V gene is TRBV6-5, the J gene TRBJ2-3, with 7 nucleotides matching TRBD2. This CDR3 is 13 amino acids long. Germline lookup yields CDR1 MNHEY and CDR2 SVGAGI. J gave up 1 base and V 7 bases, and 2 bases lay outside the gene matches. The CDR3, as DNA: TGTGCCAGCAAGCGGGACGGCACAGATACGCAGTATTTT. It is translated as CASKRDGTDTQYF.

This clonotype was detected many times. This chain uses TRBV20-1 with TRBJ1-5; a weak D match, TRBD1 (5 bases). Germline-derived CDR1 and CDR2 are DFQATT and SNEGSKA (reference sequence). This CDR3 has 15 amino acids. V was pared by 1 base and J by 0 bases, with 10 bases between. The CDR3 loop reads CSARGGRYSNQPQHF. The DNA for the CDR3 is TGCAGTGCTAGAGGGGGCAGGTATAGCAATCAGCCCCAGCATTTT.

The sample holds many counts of this clonotype. The V gene is TRBV4-1, the J gene TRBJ1-6; TRBD1 is a possible D gene (5 bases). V was cut by 0 bases and J by 14 bases, with 17 bases left in between. The CDR3 covers 15 residues. The V gene's germline CDR1 is MGHRA and CDR2 YSYEKL. The CDR3 bases are TGCGCCAGCAGCCAAGAGCCCTCTGGGGGATTCACCCTCCACTTT. Its translation is CASSQEPSGGFTLHF.

This clonotype was seen ten or more times. The chain links TRBV6-6 to TRBJ2-7; the match to TRBD1 covers 8 bases. The V gene end was trimmed by 6 bases and the J gene end by 3 bases; junction bases not matched to a gene: 7. The germline CDR1 and CDR2 sequences are MNHNY and SVGAGI (reference sequence). This CDR3 has 14 residues. CDR3 nucleotides: TGTGCCAGCAGGTCCGGGACAGGCCTCTACGAGCAGTACTTC. This gives the protein CASRSGTGLYEQYF.